This record looks at one T cell receptor beta chain sequence and its context. As originally analysed: Estimated nucleated cell counts came from reference gene primer amplification. TCRdb's table, derived via immunoSEQ multiplex PCR, lists solely in-frame clones and lacks some. V and J calls and clone size are those listed in that table; D and trimming were worked out from the DNA. The table has 250,000 to 400,000 clones, roughly 90% seen once. One Seattle source followed patients from active infection through their disease course. This sample was included in a study of blood T cell repertoires in COVID-19. The wider study: Acute and convalescent COVID-19 samples came from the United States, Italy and Spain. Sample material is recorded as cDNA or gDNA derived from T cells, B-cell-depleted T cells, or PBMCs.

This CDR3 comprises 14 residues. Trimming took 0 bases from V and 6 from J, leaving 9 bases between them. CDR1 is WNHNN, CDR2 SYGVQD, per germline (reference sequence). The TCR originated in a woman between 25 and 40 years old with COVID-19, enrolled during active disease. The sequenced sample was peripheral blood. The chain has TRBV10-1 and TRBJ2-1; no firm D call. The CDR3 sequence is CASSESNSLNEQFF. In nucleotides, the CDR3 is TGCGCCAGCAGTGAGTCCAATAGCCTCAATGAGCAGTTCTTC.